The TCR beta chain under discussion was sequenced for a study of blood T cells in healthy people across ages. The study, taken as a whole, reports: TCR beta diversity correlated strongly with naive T cell percentage.

The sample holds many counts of this clonotype. No antigen is known for it. Looked up from germline, CDR1 is MNHEY and CDR2 is SVGAGI. This CDR3 spans 13 amino acids. Trimming left V 2 bases short and J 5 bases short, with 9 bases between. Together with a sample-barcoded 5' primer, a J-beta primer mix was included in a second PCR lasting roughly 6 to 12 cycles. TCRdb reanalysed the 5' RACE reads using MiXCR and keeps one entry per CDR3 protein. The sample yields a few hundred thousand distinct CDR3 sequences, 45% to 60% seen once. This TCR was recovered from a man aged 55 to 69 in good health. The sequencing input was blood. The rearrangement uses TRBV6-5 and TRBJ2-5; the D is unclear. The CDR3 is CASSYEGRETQYF. CDR3 coding DNA: TGTGCCAGCAGTTACGAAGGTCGGGAGACCCAGTACTTC.